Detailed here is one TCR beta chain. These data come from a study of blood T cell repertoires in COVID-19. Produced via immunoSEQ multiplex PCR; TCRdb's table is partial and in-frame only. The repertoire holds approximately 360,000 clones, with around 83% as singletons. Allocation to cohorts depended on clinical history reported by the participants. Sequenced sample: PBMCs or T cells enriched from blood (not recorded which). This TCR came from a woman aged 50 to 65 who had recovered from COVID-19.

The CDR3 here is CASSPSDNSNTEAFF. CDR3 sequence (DNA): TGTGCCAGCAGTCCTTCGGACAACTCGAACACTGAAGCTTTCTTT. The rearrangement joins TRBV9 to TRBJ1-1, with D tentatively TRBD1 (5 bases). The germline V gene encodes CDR1 SGDLS and CDR2 YYNGEE. Deletions cut 5 bases from V and 1 base from J, with 15 bases between. This CDR3 contains 15 residues. Looking up the rest from reference TRBV9 and TRBJ1-1 gives the full variable domain: DSGVTQTPKHLITATGQRVTLRCSPRSGDLSVYWYQQSLDQGLQFLIQYYNGEERAKGNILERFSAQQFPDLHSELNLSSLELGDSALYFCASSPSDNSNTEAFFGQGTRLTVV.